This TCR beta chain was identified in a study of molecular identifiers for immune sequencing clone quantification (dated by TCRdb to about 2018). With regard to the full study: For a replicate experiment, RNA from around 20,000 or 100,000 naive CD8 T cells was divided into five aliquots, of which four were sequenced. The study was a methods study using CD8 T cells to benchmark molecular-identifier clustering-based TCR repertoire sequencing (MIDCIRS) and TCR RNA copy counting.

This clonotype was seen at least ten times. Its antigen target is currently unknown. No base-level quality is on record; no much larger clone is a single base apart. Receptor amplification or capture employed PCR. The sequencer listed for this sample is Illumina HiSeq 4000. Bulk TCR libraries were generated as previously described, with the TCR primers listed in Table S5 used. The Qiagen AllPrep DNA/RNA kit was used to purify total RNA. Before any analysis, reads coming from multiple sequencing runs of the same library were combined into one pool. The study's own analysis went as follows. Reads were retained only if an exact TCR constant sequence was present, and the retained reads were trimmed to 150 nt and grouped according to their 12-nt molecular barcodes. Within each barcode group, reads were sub-clustered at a 15% Levenshtein threshold, and quality-weighted consensus sequences were built per RNA molecule. Non-functional sequences were excluded, and lower-count sequences lying one edit away from another sequence were also excluded. Based on a fit of two negative binomial distributions, barcode sub-clusters having less than 20% of the maximum read count were discarded. In-frame beta chains were kept once TCRdb had trimmed the public reads at Q25 with fastp and called clones with MiXCR. Rows with a matching CDR3 protein are joined into one entry that keeps the most common DNA and genes. The V and J calls reflect TCRdb's pipeline rather than the authors' work. Counted in this sample were about 68,000 distinct CDR3 sequences; 15% to 20% of them appeared once. The ten biggest clones cover about 1.5% of the sample.

The investigation overall reported the following: The sizes of highly expanded clones could end up underestimated when identical TCR molecules share a barcode. Spiked-in Jurkat TCR RNA (around eleven copies' worth), which is not part of the donor repertoire, was contained in the naive libraries. When barcode sub-clustering was left out, chimeric consensus sequences inflated TCR diversity, with chimeras reaching as high as 47%. Spiked-in Jurkat TCR RNA equal to a single cell's worth was reported to be detectable even within 1,100,000 naive CD8 T cells. Modeling indicated approximately 3.1 TCR RNA copies recovered per cell, compared with 7.5 to 10 by digital PCR, which implies a capture efficiency of approximately 30%. In CMV-specific effector cells, clones with more than 20 RNA copies accounted for over 97% of molecules, whereas in naive cells such clones accounted for under 1%.

CDR1 GTSNPN and CDR2 SVGIG were looked up in the germline V gene (reference sequence). The CDR3 goes from the cysteine to the phenylalanine over 12 residues. Left in the record is the CDR3 DNA by itself, 36 bases read in frame from the first base. The germline ends are 2 bases apart after V is trimmed by 0 bases and J by 3 bases. Naive CD8 T cell libraries were made from about 21,000 to 970,000 sorted cells using 10%, 30% or 50% of purified RNA. Naive CD8 T cells, defined as CD8+CD4-CCR7+CD45RA+, were FACS-sorted into RLT Plus buffer on a BD FACSAria II. To test detection sensitivity, Jurkat RNA equivalent to more than 8 TCR copies was spiked into samples of about 19,000-1,000,000 naive CD8 T cells. CD8 T cells were enriched with RosetteSep CD8+ T Cell Enrichment Cocktail and Ficoll-Paque, followed by ACK red cell lysis.

The TCR sequence derives from a human donor in good health. Some libraries in this study had Jurkat cell RNA spiked in. The sequenced sample consisted of naive CD8+ T cells from blood, with Jurkat cell RNA spiked in. The label giving this sample's cell subset or site can be read as: FACS-sorted CD8+CD4-CCR7+CD45RA+ naive T cells. Here the chain combines TRBV30 and TRBJ2-2, with an unclear D gene assignment. The DNA sequence is as follows: TGTGCCTGGAGTGTAGACACCGGGGAGCTGTTTTTT. Translated, it reads CAWSVDTGELFF.